This T cell receptor beta chain is from a study of T cells in Graves' hyperthyroidism and ophthalmopathy. Amplified TCR beta CDR3 regions derived from RNA transcripts. TCR CDR3 underwent first-round RT-PCR with the HTBI primer set. TCRdb reanalysed the multiplex PCR reads using MiXCR and keeps one entry per CDR3 protein. The sample holds 300,000 or so distinct CDR3 sequences; about 18% are singletons and the top ten take roughly 50%. General study points: It was a median 6.5 months before onset that the model predicted ophthalmopathy.

As regards this clonotype: Its target is not known.

Under 3 months was the duration of disease in ophthalmopathy patients, who also had a Clinical Activity Score of at least 3 and a NOSPECS grade of at least 4. Germline lookup yields CDR1 DFQATT and CDR2 SNEGSKA (reference sequence). The ends were cut back, 3 bases at V and 2 bases at J, with 11 bases in the middle. The CDR3 totals 15 residues. Sequencing was carried out using blood. The source of this sequence is a woman aged 55-69 years with Graves' ophthalmopathy. This chain uses TRBV20-1 with TRBJ1-6, with D perhaps TRBD1 (6 bases). Here the CDR3 DNA reads TGCAGTGCTAGTACGGGGGGCGCCTATAATTCACCCCTCCACTTT. As protein: CSASTGGAYNSPLHF.